The rows below give T cell receptor beta chains drawn from one sample of a study of Ad26.COV2.S vaccination and SARS-CoV-2 variants. The repertoire was sequenced with immunoSEQ multiplex PCR; TCRdb's copy has only in-frame clones and lacks some. The data contain roughly 330,000 clones, 90% of them singletons. This sample comprised peripheral blood, obtained in a trial of Ad26.COV2.S vaccine versus placebo. These receptors originate from a person aged 18 to 59 who received the Ad26.COV2.S COVID-19 vaccine or a placebo. Both conserved end residues are part of each CDR3. A D gene is named only where the DNA matches it firmly. Expanded clones get a size class; other rows say once, few or many, or leave the size out.

TRBJ2-3 | NA | TRBD2 | 16 | TRBV6-5 | TGTGCCAGCAGTTCCCAGACTAGCGGTAGCACAGATACGCAGTATTTT | CASSSQTSGSTDTQYF
TRBJ2-3 | NA | NA | 14 | TRBV19 | TGTGCCAGTACCACCAGGGAAGAAAGAGATACGCAGTATTTT | CASTTREERDTQYF
TRBJ2-3 | once | NA | 15 | TRBV5-1 | TGCGCCAGCAGCTCCATGGACACGTCCACAGATACGCAGTATTTT | CASSSMDTSTDTQYF
TRBJ1-3 | once | NA | 12 | TRBV13 | TGTGCCAGCAGCTTAAGCGGGGATAGCATATATTTT | CASSLSGDSIYF
TRBJ1-2 | once | NA | 15 | TRBV4-2 | TGTGCCAGCAGCCAAGAGCAAGAACGTTCCCATGGCTACACCTTC | CASSQEQERSHGYTF
TRBJ1-2 | NA | TRBD1 | 14 | TRBV7-9 | TGTGCCAGCAGCCCAGGGACAGGTGTTTATGGCTACACCTTC | CASSPGTGVYGYTF
TRBJ1-1 | NA | NA | 14 | TRBV28 | TGTGCCAGCAGTTGGGGCAGCCCGAACACTGAAGCTTTCTTT | CASSWGSPNTEAFF
TRBJ1-1 | few | NA | 14 | TRBV6-5 | TGTGCCAGCAGTTACTCGACAGGGAACACTGAAGCTTTCTTT | CASSYSTGNTEAFF
TRBJ1-1 | NA | NA | 15 | TRBV7-6 | TGTGCCAGCAGCTCCGGGGTAGGGCTGAACACTGAAGCTTTCTTT | CASSSGVGLNTEAFF
TRBJ1-2 | NA | NA | 11 | TRBV20-1 | TGCAGTGCCCCGGACAGCTATGGCTACACCTTC | CSAPDSYGYTF
TRBJ1-3 | once | NA | 13 | TRBV12-3/TRBV12-4 | TGTGCCAGCAGTTTAGTGGGGGTTCGAGTTTTAAATTTT | CASSLVGVRVLNF
TRBJ1-3 | NA | TRBD1 | 17 | TRBV19 | TGTGCCAGTAGTAGGGTCCCGGGACAGGGGGCTGGAAACACCATATATTTT | CASSRVPGQGAGNTIYF
TRBJ1-1 | NA | NA | 17 | TRBV18 | TGTGCCAGCTCACCACGCGTCACGCGCAGGTCCTACACTGAAGCTTTCTTT | CASSPRVTRRSYTEAFF
TRBJ2-3 | NA | TRBD2 | 13 | TRBV7-2 | TGTGCCAGCAGCGCCGGGACTAGCGGGGCGGTGTATTTT | CASSAGTSGAVYF
TRBJ2-1 | NA | TRBD2 | 15 | TRBV5-1 | TGCGCCAGCAGCACGGCAGGGACTAACTACAATGAGCAGTTCTTC | CASSTAGTNYNEQFF
TRBJ2-5 | NA | NA | 13 | TRBV14 | TGTGCCAGCAGCCCAGCGTACCAAGAGACCCAGTACTTC | CASSPAYQETQYF
TRBJ2-4 | NA | NA | 15 | TRBV13 | TGTGCCAGCAGCTTATACTGGGAAAACAAAAACATTCAGTACTTC | CASSLYWENKNIQYF
TRBJ2-1 | few | NA | 15 | TRBV9 | TGTGCCAGCTCGGCCCCAGTCACTGTTTTCAATGAGCAGTTCTTC | CASSAPVTVFNEQFF
TRBJ1-1 | once | NA | 13 | TRBV12-3/TRBV12-4 | TGTGCCAGCAGGACCTGGCGGGGCACTGAAGCTTTCTTT | CASRTWRGTEAFF
TRBJ1-2 | once | TRBD1 | 15 | TRBV7-9 | TGTGCCAGCAGCGACAACCAGGGGGAGGACTATGGCTACACCTTC | CASSDNQGEDYGYTF
TRBJ1-6 | NA | NA | 15 | TRBV3-1/TRBV3-2 | TGTGCCAGCAGCCAAGTATCAGGGTGGAATTCACCCCTCCACTTT | CASSQVSGWNSPLHF
TRBJ1-2 | NA | NA | 13 | TRBV12-3/TRBV12-4 | TGTGCCAGCACCGCGGTTCTGAACTATGGCTACACCTTC | CASTAVLNYGYTF
TRBJ2-1 | once | TRBD2 | 15 | TRBV4-2 | TGTGCCAGCAGCCCCACTAGCGGGGGGTGGTATGAGCAGTTCTTC | CASSPTSGGWYEQFF
TRBJ1-1 | NA | TRBD1 | 14 | TRBV5-4 | TGTGCCAGCACAACGACAGGGCTGAACACTGAAGCTTTCTTT | CASTTTGLNTEAFF
TRBJ1-2 | NA | NA | 14 | TRBV29-1 | TGCAGCGCCCACGCTCAACAGGGAGGATATGGCTACACCTTC | CSAHAQQGGYGYTF
TRBJ2-1 | NA | TRBD1 | 16 | TRBV5-1 | TGCGCCAGCAGCCCCCTGACAGGGGTCCTTTTCAATGAGCAGTTCTTC | CASSPLTGVLFNEQFF
TRBJ1-5 | NA | NA | 13 | TRBV12-3/TRBV12-4 | TGTGCCAGCAGTTTCTCTAGCAATCAGCCCCAGCATTTT | CASSFSSNQPQHF
TRBJ2-1 | NA | TRBD2 | 18 | TRBV18 | TGTGCCAGCTCACCGCAGGCGTTAGATAGCGGGAGGCTGAGTGAGCAGTTCTTC | CASSPQALDSGRLSEQFF
TRBJ2-1 | NA | TRBD1 | 16 | TRBV5-1 | TGCGCCAGCAGCCCGATGGAGGGACAGGGGTACAATGAGCAGTTCTTC | CASSPMEGQGYNEQFF
TRBJ2-7 | NA | NA | 16 | TRBV18 | TGTGCCAGCTCACGAGGGGGTCGGGGGGCCGTGTACGAGCAGTACTTC | CASSRGGRGAVYEQYF
TRBJ1-1 | NA | NA | 12 | TRBV29-1 | TGCAGCGTTGATGGGGGGATCACTGAAGCTTTCTTT | CSVDGGITEAFF
TRBJ1-1 | NA | TRBD1 | 14 | TRBV6-5 | TGTGCCAGCAGTTGGGCAGGGGGGTCAACTGAAGCTTTCTTT | CASSWAGGSTEAFF
TRBJ2-3 | NA | NA | 16 | TRBV9 | TGTGCCAGCAGCGTAGCCGGAAACACCCACCTAGATACGCAGTATTTT | CASSVAGNTHLDTQYF
TRBJ1-3 | NA | NA | 14 | TRBV10-3 | TGTGCCATCAGGCTGACAGGATCTGGAAACACCATATATTTT | CAIRLTGSGNTIYF
TRBJ1-1 | NA | NA | 12 | TRBV7-2 | TGTGCCAGCAGCTTAGGACGGACTGAAGCTTTCTTT | CASSLGRTEAFF
TRBJ2-1 | NA | NA | 15 | TRBV3-1/TRBV3-2 | TGTGCCAGCAGCCAAGTCCCGACTTCGAGAGCTGAGCAGTTCTTC | CASSQVPTSRAEQFF
TRBJ1-3 | NA | NA | 13 | TRBV30 | TGTGCCTGGAGTGGTGGCTCTGGAAACACCATATATTTT | CAWSGGSGNTIYF